This T cell receptor (beta chain) emerged from a study of regulatory T cells in long-lasting Graves disease. The overall study: The term persistent Graves' disease signified upward of 5 years on antithyroid drugs with positive TSH receptor antibodies.

The germline V gene encodes CDR1 DFQATT and CDR2 SNEGSKA (reference sequence). V lost 2 bases, J lost 7 bases, and 14 bases stayed unmatched. This CDR3 is built from 16 residues. Noted time point: persistent/refractory GD, antithyroid drugs over 5 years with positive TRAb. From PBMCs, RNA was extracted and then used to make the TCR library. This clonotype was detected only a few times. Combining iRepertoire HTBI primers with Arm-PCR of CDR3 regions, the authors built TCR beta libraries. TCRdb re-called the multiplex PCR reads through MiXCR, storing one row per CDR3 protein. Among a few hundred thousand distinct CDR3 sequences, around 22% were seen once, and the ten largest hold around 26%.

This specimen consisted of peripheral blood mononuclear cells (PBMCs), obtained when the disease was refractory, from a patient treated with antithyroid drugs. This receptor was identified in a female donor with Graves disease. V is TRBV20-1 and J is TRBJ2-1, with 7 positions matching TRBD2. Written as DNA, the CDR3 is TGCAGTGCTAGAATCTCGGGGGAGGGCCGGAGGAATGAGCAGTTCTTC. Amino acids: CSARISGEGRRNEQFF.